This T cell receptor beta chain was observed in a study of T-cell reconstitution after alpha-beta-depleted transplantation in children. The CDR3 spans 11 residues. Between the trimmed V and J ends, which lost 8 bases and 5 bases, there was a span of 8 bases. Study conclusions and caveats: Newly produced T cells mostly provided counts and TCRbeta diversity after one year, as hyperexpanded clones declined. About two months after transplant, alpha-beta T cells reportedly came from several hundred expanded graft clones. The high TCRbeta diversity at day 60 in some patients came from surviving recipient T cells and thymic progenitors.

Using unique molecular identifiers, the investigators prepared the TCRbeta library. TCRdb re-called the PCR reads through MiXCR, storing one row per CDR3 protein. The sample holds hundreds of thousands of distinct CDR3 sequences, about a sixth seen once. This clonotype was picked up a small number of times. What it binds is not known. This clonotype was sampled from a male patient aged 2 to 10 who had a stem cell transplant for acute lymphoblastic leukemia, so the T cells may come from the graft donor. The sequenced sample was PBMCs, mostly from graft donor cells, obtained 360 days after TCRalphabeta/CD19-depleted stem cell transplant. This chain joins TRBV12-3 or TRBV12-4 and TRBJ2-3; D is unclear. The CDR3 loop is CASASGDTQYF. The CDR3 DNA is TGTGCCAGCGCGTCGGGAGATACGCAGTATTTT.